This T cell receptor (beta chain) comes out of a study of blood T cells in healthy people across ages. Study results and caveats: Diversity was higher, and naive CD4+ cells more numerous, in long-lived donors than in aged donors.

The study drew donors from healthy Caucasian individuals in Russia aged roughly 6 to 90. Each sample provided at least 6 micrograms of extracted total RNA. The V end lost 5 bases, the J end lost 8 bases, and 15 bases lay between the germline ends. This CDR3 contains 13 residues. This clonotype was picked up a small number of times. Its specificity is unknown. Together with a sample-barcoded 5' primer, a J-beta primer mix was included in a second PCR lasting about 7 to 12 cycles. At least 2.5 million CDR3-containing paired-end reads were obtained per sample. TCRdb passed the 5' RACE reads through MiXCR, listing each CDR3 protein once. This sample has roughly 800,000 distinct CDR3 sequences, with about 55% found just once.

Sequences were obtained from blood. This chain joins TRBV12-3 or TRBV12-4 and TRBJ1-2, with no clear D. This TCR came from an elderly man in good health. The CDR3 here is CASSPDSRRGYTF. The CDR3 DNA reads as TGTGCCAGCAGTCCCGACTCACGCAGAGGCTACACCTTC.